The 19 T cell receptor beta chains listed next were all sequenced from one sample in a study of blood T cells in healthy people across ages. A J-beta primer mix and a sample-barcoded 5' primer were used in a second PCR of about 7 to 11 cycles. TCRdb recomputed calls from the 5' RACE reads with MiXCR, one row per CDR3 protein. The sample records around 1.5 million distinct CDR3 sequences, roughly a third being singletons. Source material: blood. Source of these receptors: a woman aged 25 to 39 in good health.

This clonotype has more than one count but fewer than ten. The chain is built from TRBV21-1 and TRBJ2-3; the table's D call TRBD1 went unverified against the DNA. TRBV21-1 corresponds to a pseudogene. This CDR3 spans 16 amino acids. The CDR3 DNA reads TGTGCCAGCAGCGACAATCCAGGGGGCGCGGCAGATACGCAGTATTTT. Amino acids: CASSDNPGGAADTQYF.

The chain carries TRBV7-2 and TRBJ2-1; D remains ambiguous. Trimming pared 6 bases from V and 9 bases from J, leaving 12 bases between. This CDR3 spans 12 amino acids. The germline gives CDR1 SGHTA, CDR2 FQGNSA. CDR3 sequence reads: CASRFSIGEQFF. DNA of the CDR3: TGTGCCAGCAGATTTTCCATTGGTGAGCAGTTCTTC.

This clonotype was seen a few times. The chain couples TRBV15 to TRBJ2-7, with D hard to call. V lost 0 bases and J lost 5, with 8 bases in between. Germline lookup yields CDR1 LNHNV and CDR2 YYDKDF (reference sequence). CDR3 length: 13 residues. DNA for the CDR3: TGTGCCACCAGCAGAGATCTCAGTAACGAGCAGTACTTC. Protein sequence: CATSRDLSNEQYF.

The CDR3: CASKNPGREQYF. For the CDR3, the DNA is TGTGCCAGCAAGAACCCCGGACGCGAGCAGTACTTC. V and J are TRBV28 and TRBJ2-4; D not resolved. The tail of the sequence fits TRBJ2-7 better, so the J call may be wrong. This CDR3 region has 12 residues. Germline CDR1 MDHEN, CDR2 SYDVKM.

The chain employs TRBV20-1 and TRBJ1-2; D might be TRBD1 (6 bases). The CDR3 consists of 15 residues. Germline assignment: CDR1 DFQATT and CDR2 SNEGSKA (reference sequence). With 4 bases removed from V and 5 bases from J, the gap between germline ends came to 20 bases. The CDR3 loop reads CSAKGLGRGRYGYTF. The DNA for the CDR3 is TGCAGTGCTAAAGGACTGGGCAGGGGAAGGTATGGCTACACCTTC.

V is TRBV6-2 or TRBV6-3 and J is TRBJ1-1; D unclear. The V and J ends lost 7 bases and 3 bases respectively, with 18 bases between them. This CDR3 is 15 amino acids long. Germline V lookup: CDR1 MNHEY, CDR2 SVGEGT. The chain's CDR3 is CASTLEEGLDTEAFF. The CDR3, as DNA: TGTGCCAGCACCCTAGAGGAAGGGTTGGACACTGAAGCTTTCTTT.

About this clonotype: This may stem from a read error, because a much larger clone lies one nucleotide away. The V gene is TRBV6-6, the J gene TRBJ2-5; D ambiguous. Germline V gene data show CDR1 as MNHNY and CDR2 as SVGAGI (reference sequence). The CDR3 loop spans 11 amino acids. With 5 bases removed from V and 11 bases from J, the gap between germline ends came to 12 bases. CDR3 nucleotides: TGTGCCAGCAGTACCGACAATGAGCAGTACTTC. It translates to CASSTDNEQYF.

The V call is TRBV28, the J call TRBJ1-1; D is ambiguous. CDR3 length: 16 amino acids. Trimming left V 7 bases short and J 0 bases short, with 18 bases between. Germline V gene sequence: CDR1 MDHEN, CDR2 SYDVKM. CDR3: CASTLGRALLNTEAFF. CDR3 bases: TGTGCCAGCACCCTCGGTAGGGCCCTTTTGAACACTGAAGCTTTCTTT.

The chain recombines TRBV11-1 with TRBJ2-7; maybe TRBD1 (6 bases). Germline assignment: CDR1 SGHAT and CDR2 FQDESV (reference sequence). The V end was cut by 2 bases, the J end by 2 bases, with 13 bases between. CDR3 length equals 15 residues. As DNA, the CDR3 is TGTGCCAGCAGCTTATCAGGGGTCACCACCTACGAGCAGTACTTC. Translated: CASSLSGVTTYEQYF.

This clonotype is a singleton in its sample. This chain links TRBV20-1 with TRBJ2-4; TRBD2 matches 7 bases. The DNA end is more similar to TRBJ2-7, so the J call may be wrong. CDR3 length: 14 residues. From germline, CDR1 is DFQATT and CDR2 SNEGSKA (reference sequence). The CDR3 here is CSATQQREPYEQYF. In DNA form, the CDR3 reads TGCAGTGCTACCCAACAGCGGGAACCCTACGAGCAGTACTTC.

This clonotype was detected only a few times. This chain links TRBV5-1 with TRBJ2-3; D might be TRBD1 or TRBD2, each matching 5 bases. Germline CDR1 and CDR2: SGHRS and YFSETQ. Trimming removed 2 bases at V and 1 base at J, with 17 bases between. This CDR3 has 17 residues. CDR3 in amino acids: CASSFGKGKGGTDTQYF. DNA of the CDR3: TGCGCCAGCAGCTTCGGGAAGGGAAAAGGGGGCACAGATACGCAGTATTTT.

This clonotype was detected only once. A much more abundant neighbour one base away suggests this may be a read error. As the CDR3 is not closed by the conserved phenylalanine or tryptophan, this likely results from a read error. V and J are TRBV13 and TRBJ2-7; 8 bases match TRBD1. This CDR3 is built from 15 residues. The germline CDR1 and CDR2 sequences are PRHDT and FYEKMQ (reference sequence). V lost 0 bases and J lost 0; bases outside the gene matches: 1. The CDR3 region has the DNA TGTGCCAGCAGCTTAGGAGACAGGGGCTCCTACGAGCAGTACTTA. Residues: CASSLGDRGSYEQYL.

As for this clonotype: At one end, the junction sequence differs from germline, possibly due to a read error. The gene calls are TRBV27 and TRBJ2-5; D uncertain. The DNA end is a closer match to TRBJ2-7, so the J assignment may be wrong. Germline loops: CDR1 MNHEY, CDR2 SMNVEV (reference sequence). The length of the CDR3 is 13 residues. CDR3 region: CTSSLNPVYEQYF. In DNA form, the CDR3 reads TGTACCAGCAGTTTAAACCCCGTGTACGAGCAGTACTTC.

The chain joins TRBV4-1 to TRBJ2-5, with TRBD2 as a possible D gene (7 bases). Germline V gene data show CDR1 as MGHRA and CDR2 as YSYEKL. The germline V and J ends were trimmed by 4 bases and 10 bases, with 22 bases remaining between them. The CDR3 has 15 amino acids. CDR3 protein: CASSRAPQGGGGQYF. CDR3 nucleotides: TGCGCCAGCAGCCGCGCACCTCAGGGAGGGGGTGGCCAGTACTTC.

This chain links TRBV6-2 or TRBV6-3 with TRBJ1-5, with 9 bases that match TRBD1. The CDR3 contains 17 residues. Germline CDR1 reads MNHEY; CDR2 reads SVGEGT. The V and J ends lost 4 bases and 6 bases, in that order; junction bases with no gene match: 13. The CDR3 bases are TGTGCCAGCAGTTCTAGAAGCCGGGACAGGGCGGCTCAGCCCCAGCATTTT. Its protein product is CASSSRSRDRAAQPQHF.

V usage is TRBV3-1 and J usage is TRBJ1-2; D is uncertain. Deletions cut 5 bases from V and 1 base from J, with 14 bases between. In germline, CDR1 is LGHDT, CDR2 YNNKEL (reference sequence). The CDR3 sequence is 15 residues long. CDR3 sequence reads: CASSFRRESNYGYTF. The CDR3 nucleotides are TGTGCCAGCAGCTTCCGCCGGGAAAGTAACTATGGCTACACCTTC.

This clonotype was recorded a few times. The chain uses TRBV30 and TRBJ2-7; D perhaps matches TRBD2 (6 bases). CDR3 size: 16 residues. Trimming removed 0 bases at V and 5 bases at J, with 20 bases between. The germline V gene has CDR1 GTSNPN and CDR2 SVGIG (reference sequence). The CDR3 protein is CAWSVYGGRFVHEQYF. The CDR3 DNA reads as TGTGCCTGGAGTGTATACGGGGGAAGGTTTGTCCACGAGCAGTACTTC.

In its sample, this clonotype was seen many times. This sequence joins TRBV7-9 and TRBJ2-1; 12 bases agree with TRBD2. V lost 5 bases and J lost 4; bases outside the gene matches: 3. Germline V gene lookup returns CDR1 SEHNR and CDR2 FQNEAQ (reference sequence). The CDR3 runs to 15 residues. The CDR3 DNA reads TGTGCCAGCAGCCGGACTAGCGGGAAATACAATGAGCAGTTCTTC. Translation: CASSRTSGKYNEQFF.

This clonotype was counted a few times. V is TRBV28 and J is TRBJ2-3; 11 bases are a match to TRBD2. This CDR3 has 16 residues. Germline CDR1 MDHEN, CDR2 SYDVKM. Trimming cost V 5 bases and J 1 base; bases outside gene matches: 5. CDR3 sequence (DNA): TGTGCCAGCAGTGGCCCACTAGCGGGAGGCACAGATACGCAGTATTTT. Translated: CASSGPLAGGTDTQYF.